This TCR beta chain was sequenced in a study of T cell changes during pregnancy in multiple sclerosis. V lost 8 bases and J lost 5, with 15 bases in between. The CDR3 has 13 residues. CDR1 is SQVTM and CDR2 is ANQGSEA in the germline V gene. Assay: immunoSEQ multiplex PCR; the TCRdb copy retains only in-frame clones and omits some. This table has tens of thousands of clones, 80% to 90% appearing once. The clonotype was recovered from a female donor with multiple sclerosis, enrolled in a pregnancy study. The genes are TRBV29-1 and TRBJ2-2; D might be TRBD2 (6 bases). The sequenced sample was CD4+ T cells from peripheral blood mononuclear cells, obtained in the first trimester of pregnancy. The CDR3 loop is CSPPEGTTGELFF. The CDR3 nucleotides are TGCAGCCCCCCCGAGGGGACTACCGGGGAGCTGTTTTTT.